Listed below are T cell receptor beta chains from one sample, sequenced in a study of blood T cell repertoires in COVID-19. The method was immunoSEQ multiplex PCR; TCRdb's version includes in-frame clones alone and lacks a portion of them. The sample lists 65,000 to 70,000 clones; about 85% were seen once. Sample: peripheral blood. The receptors were sampled from an elderly man with acute or convalescent COVID-19. The CDR3 runs from the conserved cysteine through the conserved F or W. D genes are given only for firm matches. Size is stated for part of the rows, as once, few or many counts, or as a class when the clone is expanded.

clone_size | d_call | j_call | v_call | cdr3_aa | cdr3_nt
. | . | TRBJ2-7 | TRBV5-1 | CASSLGSASYEQYF | TGCGCCAGCAGCTTGGGTAGTGCCTCCTACGAGCAGTACTTC
. | TRBD1 | TRBJ1-5 | TRBV2 | CASSANRGSNQPQHF | TGTGCCAGCAGTGCGAACAGGGGTAGCAATCAGCCCCAGCATTTT
once | . | TRBJ1-1 | TRBV19 | CASSERGGVFKAFF | TGTGCCAGTAGCGAACGGGGAGGGGTTTTTAAAGCTTTCTTT
. | TRBD1 | TRBJ1-2 | TRBV4-2 | CASSQLQGAGGYTF | TGTGCCAGCAGCCAATTACAGGGGGCAGGTGGCTACACCTTC
few | TRBD1 | TRBJ1-1 | TRBV5-1 | CASSPAQGALTEAFF | TGCGCCAGCAGCCCCGCTCAGGGGGCACTAACTGAAGCTTTCTTT
few | . | TRBJ1-1 | TRBV5-4 | CASSFSQGGADEAFF | TGTGCCAGCAGCTTTTCGCAGGGAGGGGCGGATGAAGCTTTCTTT
few | . | TRBJ1-1 | TRBV9 | CASSVGGYTEAFF | TGTGCCAGCAGCGTAGGCGGTTACACTGAAGCTTTCTTT
. | TRBD2 | TRBJ2-7 | TRBV5-4 | CASALRTGTSGSTYEQYF | TGTGCCAGCGCCCTAAGGACAGGGACTAGCGGGTCCACCTACGAGCAGTACTTC
. | TRBD1 | TRBJ1-2 | TRBV4-2 | CASSAGQGVGGYTF | TGTGCCAGCAGCGCCGGACAGGGGGTTGGCGGCTACACCTTC
once | TRBD1 | TRBJ1-5 | TRBV4-1 | CASSREKRGTGTNQPQHF | TGCGCCAGCAGCCGAGAAAAACGGGGGACAGGGACCAATCAGCCCCAGCATTTT
. | TRBD2 | TRBJ2-5 | TRBV10-1 | CASSDSASGIETQYF | TGCGCCAGCAGTGATTCGGCTAGCGGGATTGAGACCCAGTACTTC
. | . | TRBJ1-4 | TRBV6-5 | CASRQAGMANEKLFF | TGTGCCAGCAGACAAGCAGGGATGGCTAATGAAAAACTGTTTTTT
. | TRBD2 | TRBJ2-1 | TRBV4-3 | CASSQDLAGGHNEQFF | TGCGCCAGCAGCCAGGACCTAGCGGGAGGGCATAATGAGCAGTTCTTC
. | . | TRBJ1-2 | TRBV25-1 | CASSVWAYYGYTF | TGTGCCAGCAGTGTATGGGCTTACTATGGCTACACCTTC
. | . | TRBJ2-2 | TRBV30 | CAWSVAGPGELFF | TGTGCCTGGAGTGTAGCAGGTCCCGGGGAGCTGTTTTTT
once | TRBD2 | TRBJ2-1 | TRBV5-1 | CASTPRSGAYNEQFF | TGCGCCAGCACGCCTAGGAGCGGGGCGTACAATGAGCAGTTCTTC
once | TRBD1 | TRBJ2-7 | TRBV24-1 | CATSRTGGYEQYF | TGTGCCACCTCCAGGACAGGGGGCTACGAGCAGTACTTC
. | . | TRBJ2-7 | TRBV9 | CASSARDFYEQYF | TGTGCCAGCAGCGCCCGGGATTTCTACGAGCAGTACTTC
. | TRBD2 | TRBJ2-3 | TRBV7-2 | CASSIGTSPTDTQYF | TGTGCCAGCAGCATTGGGACTAGCCCCACAGATACGCAGTATTTT
. | . | TRBJ1-1 | TRBV3-1/TRBV3-2 | CASSQVPAEAFF | TGTGCCAGCAGCCAAGTTCCCGCTGAAGCTTTCTTT
. | . | TRBJ1-1 | TRBV2 | CASSPSTGSAFF | TGTGCCAGCAGCCCATCGACAGGATCAGCTTTCTTT
. | . | TRBJ2-7 | TRBV21-1 | CASSKVDYTSVYEQYF | TGTGCCAGCAGCAAAGTGGACTACACTTCTGTCTACGAGCAGTACTTC
. | . | TRBJ2-7 | TRBV6-5 | CASTQGYEQYF | TGTGCCAGCACCCAGGGCTACGAGCAGTACTTC
. | . | TRBJ1-5 | TRBV21-1 | CASSKGSSGTGSNQPQHF | TGTGCCAGCAGCAAAGGAAGCTCCGGGACAGGAAGCAATCAGCCCCAGCATTTT
. | TRBD1 | TRBJ1-6 | TRBV27 | CASSQGTVSGSPLHF | TGTGCCAGCAGTCAGGGGACAGTCTCGGGTTCACCCCTCCACTTT
. | . | TRBJ2-3 | TRBV5-8 | CASSLGGARPDTQYF | TGTGCCAGCAGCTTAGGCGGGGCGCGCCCAGATACGCAGTATTTT
once | TRBD2 | TRBJ2-2 | TRBV15 | CATSRDRLAGETGELFF | TGTGCCACCAGCAGAGACAGACTAGCGGGAGAGACCGGGGAGCTGTTTTTT
. | . | TRBJ1-6 | TRBV10-3 | CAINDGLQGTGSPLHF | TGTGCCATCAACGACGGGTTGCAGGGAACGGGTTCACCCCTCCACTTT
. | . | TRBJ2-3 | TRBV14 | CASSQALGLYSTDTQYF | TGTGCCAGCAGCCAAGCGCTGGGACTTTATAGCACAGATACGCAGTATTTT
. | TRBD1 | TRBJ2-7 | TRBV19 | CASSRFGTGDTYEQYF | TGTGCCAGTAGCAGATTCGGGACAGGGGATACCTACGAGCAGTACTTC